This TCR beta chain comes out of a study of CD8 T cells in Susac syndrome (dated by TCRdb to between 2018 and 2021). Regarding the study in general: The study used repertoire sequencing to test whether antigen drove CD8+ T cell activation and differentiation in Susac syndrome.

Regarding this clonotype: The specificity of this receptor is unknown. The sample holds no much larger clone one base away, and base qualities are not on file.

RNA was extracted using the RNeasy kit, and roughly 0.5 to 1 ug of the RNA was reverse transcribed with random hexamers. The immunoSEQ multiplex PCR assay, which covers 54 Vbeta and 13 Jbeta segments, was used to amplify TCR beta CDR3 regions. Bias from PCR amplification was corrected by using a synthetic template baseline for primer optimization and for computational correction. Per the original workflow: Reads were annotated to V, D and J genes according to IMGT and were analyzed with immunoSEQ Analyzer, with only productive sequences retained. To calculate clonality, Shannon entropy was normalized by log2 of the number of productive unique sequences and then subtracted from one. For each patient and control, public and private clones were evaluated within the 100 most prevalent clones. Clones were defined as Susac-specific when absent from the healthy and MS cohorts, from approximately 1,100 published viral clones and from other ImmuneACCESS disease sequences. TCRdb reprocessing: public reads trimmed at Q25 with fastp, clones called with MiXCR, in-frame beta chains kept. Each record represents a unique CDR3 protein, reported with the most common genes and DNA among its rows. The V and J calls and clone size come from TCRdb's table, not from the authors' own analysis. The sample table shows around 120,000 distinct CDR3 sequences, and about 92% are seen once. The ten largest clones represent 0.093% of the sample.

What the research found in general, with its limitations: The number of individuals in the TCR sequencing and HLA analysis was recognized as being relatively small.

The germline V gene supplies CDR1 MDHEN and CDR2 SYDVKM. The CDR3 starts with the cysteine, ends with the phenylalanine, and has 13 residues. The only DNA kept is the CDR3, 39 bases in frame from the first base. V lost 7 bases and J lost 4 bases; the stretch between them is 11 bases long. Peripheral blood CD8+ and CD4+ T cells from healthy donors, Susac syndrome patients and multiple sclerosis patients were profiled using high-throughput TCR beta sequencing. The multiple sclerosis controls were treatment-naive patients whose relapsing-remitting disease, either stable or active, fulfilled the revised McDonald criteria. Bulk CD8+ and CD4+ T cells were purified by magnetic negative isolation, whereas CD8+ TEMRA cells were enriched by FACS. Blood was drawn into EDTA tubes, processed within 24 hours, and PBMCs were isolated by density gradient centrifugation. PBMCs destined for TCR sequencing were cryopreserved in liquid nitrogen and later thawed in a 37 °C water bath. Purity of sorted or isolated CD4+, CD8+ and CD8+ TEMRA cells was at least 90%.

This receptor was taken from a human donor with multiple sclerosis. Recombination linked TRBV28 to TRBJ2-1, with TRBD2 as a weak D call on 5 bases. The sample consisted of CD4+ T cells from PBMCs. The CDR3 has the sequence CASISGNYNEQFF. Here is the DNA: TGTGCCAGCATTTCCGGGAATTACAATGAGCAGTTCTTC.